These 3 T cell receptor beta chains were all obtained from the same sample, sequenced in a study of cytomegalovirus exposure and HLA in healthy donors. The PCR made use of 60 Vbeta and 13 Jbeta primers. TCRdb's copy holds only in-frame clones and misses some; the assay was immunoSEQ multiplex PCR. This sample has 60,000 to 70,000 clones, with around 61% found just once. The sequenced sample was PBMCs. These receptor sequences come from a woman between 50 and 59 years old in good health and CMV-seronegative.

The V call is TRBV6-5, the J call TRBJ1-2; TRBD1 matches 10 bases. The CDR3 covers 14 residues. The V gene end was trimmed by 5 bases and the J gene end by 3 bases; junction bases not matched to a gene: 3. Per germline, CDR1 MNHEY and CDR2 SVGAGI. The DNA for the CDR3 is TGTGCCAGCAGTAAGACAGGGGGCTACTATGGCTACACCTTC. This gives the protein CASSKTGGYYGYTF.

Note on this clone: The junction departs from the called germline gene at one end, perhaps through a read error. The CDR3 DNA reads as TGTGCTAGCAGCTGGGGGACTAGCGGGACCTACGAGCAGTACTTC. It yields the protein CASSWGTSGTYEQYF. The chain employs TRBV7-7 and TRBJ2-7; TRBD2 matches at 13 bases. Looked up from germline, CDR1 is SSHAT and CDR2 is FNYEAQ (reference sequence). The CDR3 is 15 amino acids.

In this sample, this clone turned up a few times. V and J are TRBV7-2 and TRBJ1-1, with D unresolved. CDR1 and CDR2 (germline): SGHTA, FQGNSA. V was shortened by 1 base and J by 0 bases, with 12 bases between the two germline ends. The CDR3 covers 16 residues. The CDR3 protein is CASSLEPDSMNTEAFF. The CDR3 bases are TGTGCCAGCAGCTTAGAACCAGACTCCATGAACACTGAAGCTTTCTTT. The full variable domain, with the rest looked up from reference TRBV7-2 and TRBJ1-1, is GAGVSQSPSNKVTEKGKDVELRCDPISGHTALYWYRQSLGQGLEFLIYFQGNSAPDKSGLPSDRFSAERTGGSVSTLTIQRTQQEDSAVYLCASSLEPDSMNTEAFFGQGTRLTVV.